Presented here are 29 T cell receptor beta chains from one specimen sequenced in a study of beta chain features in type 1 diabetes. Sequencing targeted expressed TCRB transcripts, as all isolated RNA had been reverse transcribed. The protocol was immunoSEQ multiplex PCR, while the TCRdb copy is restricted to in-frame clones and leaves out a portion. The sample includes roughly 400,000 clones, more than 12% seen only once; the top ten take approximately 0.019%. The specimen sequenced was naive CD4+ T cells from blood. Source of these receptors: a woman aged 18-29 years in good health.

This clone has just a few counts. This chain links TRBV5-4 with TRBJ2-3; D is possibly TRBD1 (5 bases). Germline V gene data show CDR1 as SGHNT and CDR2 as YYREEE (reference sequence). V gave up 2 bases and J gave up 6 bases, with 13 bases separating them. The CDR3 loop spans 14 amino acids. The CDR3 sequence: CASSFGQHTDTQYF. The CDR3 DNA is TGTGCCAGCAGCTTTGGACAACACACGGATACGCAGTATTTT.

This clone was detected only a few times. The rearrangement links TRBV30 to TRBJ2-5; 9 nucleotides line up with TRBD2. The CDR3 runs to 15 residues. Germline values: CDR1 GTSNPN, CDR2 SVGIG (reference sequence). V lost 1 base, J lost 5 bases, and 8 bases stayed unmatched. As DNA, the CDR3 is TGTGCCTGGAGTGGTAATAGCGGGAGCGGGGAGACCCAGTACTTC. Translation gives CAWSGNSGSGETQYF.

This clone came up a few times. CDR3 bases: TGTGCCAGCAGCCGAGTACTAGCGGGAACCAATGAGCAGTTCTTC. Its translation: CASSRVLAGTNEQFF. This chain joins TRBV7-2 and TRBJ2-1; 10 positions match TRBD2. The CDR3 extends over 15 amino acids. Germline V gives CDR1 SGHTA, CDR2 FQGNSA. J was trimmed by 6 bases and V by 5 bases; bases with no gene match: 7.

This chain uses TRBV7-2 with TRBJ2-5, with 8 bases aligning to TRBD2. Trimming at V came to 3 bases and at J to 2 bases, leaving 14 bases not matched to a gene. Germline CDR1 and CDR2: SGHTA and FQGNSA. This CDR3 spans 18 amino acids. The CDR3 loop is CASSLGYLAGPVQETQYF. The CDR3 DNA is TGTGCCAGCAGCTTGGGATATCTAGCGGGCCCGGTTCAAGAGACCCAGTACTTC.

V usage is TRBV27 and J usage is TRBJ2-5; possibly TRBD1 for D (5 bases). Germline loops: CDR1 MNHEY, CDR2 SMNVEV (reference sequence). Trimming pared 3 bases from V and 5 bases from J, leaving 10 bases between. The CDR3 has 13 amino acids. The CDR3 nucleotides read TGTGCCAGCAGTTTGGTGGGGCGGGAGACCCAGTACTTC. It yields the protein CASSLVGRETQYF.

This clone was detected once. The rearrangement uses TRBV4-1 and TRBJ2-5; no clear D gene. The V and J ends lost 4 bases and 4 bases respectively, with 13 bases between them. Germline V gene data show CDR1 as MGHRA and CDR2 as YSYEKL. This CDR3 spans 14 amino acids. The DNA for the CDR3 is TGCGCCAGCAGCCTTCGTTTGAGAGGAGAGACCCAGTACTTC. This codes for CASSLRLRGETQYF.

This rearrangement joins TRBV4-1 to TRBJ2-5, with D tentatively TRBD1 (6 bases). Germline V gene sequence: CDR1 MGHRA, CDR2 YSYEKL. V was trimmed by 1 base and J by 2 bases, leaving 17 bases between them. The CDR3 is 17 amino acids. Here the CDR3 DNA reads TGCGCCAGCAGCCAAGTGGGGTTTCCAGGGGCACAAGAGACCCAGTACTTC. The encoded protein is CASSQVGFPGAQETQYF.

This clone was detected a few times. J is TRBJ2-1 and V is TRBV25-1; 12 bases align to TRBD2. The junction had 8 bases not matched to a gene; V was cut back by 4 bases and J by 7 bases. Germline V gene sequence: CDR1 MGHDK, CDR2 SYGVNS. The CDR3 extends over 16 amino acids. The CDR3 region has the DNA TGTGCCAGCAGTGGAAGACTAGCGGGAGTTGTAAATGAGCAGTTCTTC. Its protein is CASSGRLAGVVNEQFF.

The J gene is TRBJ2-7, the V gene TRBV2, with 13 bases identical to TRBD2. The CDR3 covers 18 residues. CDR1 is SNHLY, CDR2 FYNNEI, per germline. V gave up 3 bases and J gave up 5 bases; unmatched junction bases: 13. CDR3 loop: CASSEGRTSGSSMDEQYF. In nucleotides, the CDR3 is TGTGCCAGCAGTGAGGGGAGGACTAGCGGGAGTTCAATGGACGAGCAGTACTTC.

In this sample, this clone turned up a few times. The V call is TRBV9, the J call TRBJ2-5; D ambiguous. Germline V gives CDR1 SGDLS, CDR2 YYNGEE. The CDR3 contains 13 residues. The V end was cut by 0 bases, the J end by 5 bases, with 8 bases between. The CDR3 sequence: CASSVGRWETQYF. CDR3 sequence (DNA): TGTGCCAGCAGCGTAGGCAGGTGGGAGACCCAGTACTTC. Complete variable domain (other parts from reference TRBV9 and TRBJ2-5): DSGVTQTPKHLITATGQRVTLRCSPRSGDLSVYWYQQSLDQGLQFLIQYYNGEERAKGNILERFSAQQFPDLHSELNLSSLELGDSALYFCASSVGRWETQYFGPGTRLLVL.

The chain employs TRBV29-1 and TRBJ1-1, with TRBD1 as a possible D gene (5 bases). This CDR3 has 14 residues. Germline V gives CDR1 SQVTM, CDR2 ANQGSEA. Trimming stripped 4 bases from V and 4 bases from J, with 16 bases between. The CDR3 DNA reads TGCAGCGTTGCTTCCAGGGAGCGGGGCACTGAAGCTTTCTTT. Translated: CSVASRERGTEAFF.

This clone has only a few counts. The chain employs TRBV5-5 and TRBJ2-7; 7 bases match TRBD1. After removal of 4 bases from V and 5 bases from J, the junction contained 9 bases not matched to a gene. CDR1 and CDR2 from the germline V gene are SGHKS and YYEKEE (reference sequence). The CDR3 is 14 amino acids. Here the CDR3 reads CASSASGGVNEQYF. CDR3 DNA: TGTGCCAGCAGCGCATCAGGGGGTGTCAACGAGCAGTACTTC.

This chain joins TRBV27 and TRBJ2-2; 11 nucleotides align to TRBD1. Germline loops: CDR1 MNHEY, CDR2 SMNVEV (reference sequence). V lost 6 bases to trimming and J lost 8 bases; unmatched junction nucleotides: 5. The CDR3 runs to 14 residues. The CDR3 reads CASRGQGAPGELFF. DNA for the CDR3: TGTGCCAGCAGAGGACAGGGGGCGCCGGGGGAGCTGTTTTTT.

In its sample, this clone was seen a few times. The chain links TRBV4-2 to TRBJ2-3; 9 bases are shared with TRBD2. V shed 3 bases, J shed 2 bases, and the junction held 9 bases outside the gene matches. This CDR3 has 17 residues. Germline V gene data show CDR1 as LGHNA and CDR2 as YNFKEQ. CDR3 protein: CASSHLGLASSTDTQYF. In DNA, the CDR3 is TGTGCCAGCAGCCACCTTGGACTAGCGTCGTCCACAGATACGCAGTATTTT.

This clone has just a few counts. V gene TRBV15 combines with J gene TRBJ2-3, with D uncertain. Trimming took 5 bases from V and 4 from J, leaving 10 bases between them. Per the germline V gene, CDR1 is LNHNV and CDR2 is YYDKDF (reference sequence). The CDR3 totals 13 residues. DNA for the CDR3: TGTGCCACCAGCTCAAGCCCCCCAGATACGCAGTATTTT. As protein: CATSSSPPDTQYF.

In its sample, this clone was seen a few times. The CDR3 nucleotides are TGTGCCTGGAGTGTACGATTAGCCTCAAACAATGAGCAGTTCTTC. It yields the protein CAWSVRLASNNEQFF. The chain uses TRBV30 and TRBJ2-1, with D uncertain. This CDR3 is built from 15 residues. CDR1 is GTSNPN, CDR2 SVGIG, per germline (reference sequence). V lost 0 bases to trimming and J lost 5 bases, with 14 bases between them.

The rearrangement joins TRBV2 to TRBJ2-1, with TRBD2 matching over 10 bases. V gave up 8 bases and J gave up 8 bases; unmatched junction bases: 6. The CDR3 length is 13 residues. Germline assignment: CDR1 SNHLY and CDR2 FYNNEI. The CDR3 is CASGSSGSHEQFF. The CDR3 DNA follows: TGTGCCAGCGGCTCTAGCGGGAGCCATGAGCAGTTCTTC.

The chain combines TRBV12-5 with TRBJ1-1; D gene ambiguous. The V gene lost 6 bases and the J gene lost 5 bases, with 10 bases spanning the gap. The CDR3 has 12 amino acids. Per germline, CDR1 LGHNT and CDR2 FRNRAP. CDR3 loop: CASGPGLTEAFF. CDR3 sequence (DNA): TGTGCTAGTGGACCCGGGTTGACTGAAGCTTTCTTT.

V usage is TRBV30 and J usage is TRBJ2-7; 8 bases line up with TRBD2. Germline values: CDR1 GTSNPN, CDR2 SVGIG (reference sequence). The CDR3 consists of 12 residues. Trimming cost V 5 bases and J 6 bases; bases outside gene matches: 6. DNA for the CDR3: TGTGCCTGGCGTATAGCGGGACCCGAGCAGTACTTC. Its protein is CAWRIAGPEQYF.

The table lists this clone with a few counts. V usage is TRBV11-2 and J usage is TRBJ2-5, with 11 bases lining up with TRBD2. There are 15 residues in the CDR3. Germline values: CDR1 SGHAT, CDR2 FQNNGV. The trim removed 5 bases at V and 4 bases at J, leaving 6 bases unmatched. In DNA form, the CDR3 reads TGTGCCAGCAGCCGCCTTGGACTAGCGGGAGAGACCCAGTACTTC. Residues: CASSRLGLAGETQYF.

A few counts support this clone. The V call is TRBV29-1, the J call TRBJ1-1; no reliable D call. Trimming removed 1 base from V and 4 bases from J, with 4 bases in between. Germline V gene lookup returns CDR1 SQVTM and CDR2 ANQGSEA. The CDR3 is 11 residues long. CDR3 coding DNA: TGCAGCGTTGAAGTCGTCACTGAAGCTTTCTTT. Residues: CSVEVVTEAFF.

This clone was detected a few times. One end of the junction fails to match germline, which may point to a read error. The rearrangement uses TRBV30 and TRBJ2-7; D uncertain. The germline V gene has CDR1 GTSNPN and CDR2 SVGIG (reference sequence). The CDR3 consists of 11 residues. DNA of the CDR3: TGTGCCTGGAGTGTAAACGAGCTACCCGCCTTC. Translated: CAWSVNELPAF.

The J gene is TRBJ2-7, the V gene TRBV5-1, with 10 nucleotides matching TRBD2. The germline CDR1 and CDR2 sequences are SGHRS and YFSETQ. Trimming cost V 0 bases and J 7 bases; bases outside gene matches: 10. There are 16 residues in the CDR3. In DNA form, the CDR3 reads TGCGCCAGCAGCTTGGAGGCTCTAGCGGGAGTCTGGGAGCAGTACTTC. This translates into CASSLEALAGVWEQYF.

This clone has a handful of counts. This chain joins TRBV2 and TRBJ1-3; D not resolved. V shed 2 bases and J shed 0 bases, with 5 bases lying between them. The CDR3 extends over 14 amino acids. Germline V lookup: CDR1 SNHLY, CDR2 FYNNEI. The CDR3 DNA reads TGTGCCAGCAGTGAAACGAGCTCTGGAAACACCATATATTTT. This codes for CASSETSSGNTIYF.

The chain links TRBV5-6 to TRBJ2-7, with 7 nucleotides matching TRBD2. From germline, CDR1 is SGHDT and CDR2 YYEEEE. The junction had 5 bases not matched to a gene; V was cut back by 5 bases and J by 6 bases. The CDR3 loop spans 12 amino acids. CDR3 loop: CASRWTSCEQYF. CDR3 nucleotide sequence: TGTGCCAGCAGGTGGACTAGTTGCGAGCAGTACTTC.

The chain links TRBV10-3 to TRBJ2-3; a weak D match, TRBD1 (5 bases). The V and J ends lost 6 bases and 6 bases respectively, with 22 bases between them. Germline CDR1 ENHRY, CDR2 SYGVKD. The CDR3 runs to 16 residues. The CDR3: CAIRKTVLGATDTQYF. CDR3 coding DNA: TGTGCCATCAGAAAGACAGTCCTTGGGGCGACCGATACGCAGTATTTT.

The sample holds a few counts of this clone. The J gene is TRBJ2-1, the V gene TRBV5-1; a possible D gene is TRBD1 (5 bases). CDR1 SGHRS and CDR2 YFSETQ come from the germline V gene. V lost 4 bases to trimming and J lost 0 bases, with 11 bases between them. The CDR3 spans 15 residues. The CDR3 DNA sequence: TGCGCCAGCAGCCAACAGGCGAGCTCCTACAATGAGCAGTTCTTC. As protein: CASSQQASSYNEQFF.

The chain is built from TRBV7-2 and TRBJ2-1; 8 bases align to TRBD1. CDR1 is SGHTA, CDR2 FQGNSA, per germline. Trimming at V came to 4 bases and at J to 2 bases, leaving 4 bases not matched to a gene. This CDR3 spans 15 amino acids. The CDR3 sequence: CASSSQGAAYNEQFF. The DNA for the CDR3 is TGTGCCAGCAGCTCCCAGGGGGCGGCCTACAATGAGCAGTTCTTC.

This clone was detected a few times. The chain combines TRBV25-1 with TRBJ1-4; 7 nucleotides align to TRBD1. This CDR3 spans 13 amino acids. V was pared by 4 bases and J by 10 bases, with 6 bases of the junction left unmatched. The germline gives CDR1 MGHDK, CDR2 SYGVNS. The CDR3 spells CASSGQGTGKLFF. The DNA for the CDR3 is TGTGCCAGCAGTGGACAGGGTACAGGAAAACTGTTTTTT.